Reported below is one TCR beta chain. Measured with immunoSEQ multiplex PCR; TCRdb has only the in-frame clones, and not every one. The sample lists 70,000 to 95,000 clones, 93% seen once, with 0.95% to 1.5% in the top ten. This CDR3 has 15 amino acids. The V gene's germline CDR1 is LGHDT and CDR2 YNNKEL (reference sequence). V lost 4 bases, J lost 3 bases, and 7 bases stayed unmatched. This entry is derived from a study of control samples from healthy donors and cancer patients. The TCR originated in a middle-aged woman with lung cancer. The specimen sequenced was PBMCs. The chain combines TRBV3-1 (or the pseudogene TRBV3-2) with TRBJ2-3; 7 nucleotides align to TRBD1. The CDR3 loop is CASSPARGRTDTQYF. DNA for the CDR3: TGTGCCAGCAGCCCTGCGAGGGGGCGAACAGATACGCAGTATTTT.